Presented here are 21 T cell receptor beta chains from one specimen sequenced in a study of post-analysis software for immune sequencing data. These receptors have no identified antigens. Unique molecular identifiers featured in each of the TCR beta cDNA libraries. TCRdb called the PCR reads again in MiXCR, with one record for every CDR3 protein. This repertoire shows 700,000 to 900,000 distinct CDR3 sequences, 40% to 55% found once; its top ten account for just under 5%. Study-wide results and caveats: Patients showed TRBV5-6, TRBV5-1 and TRBV20-1 among a few TRBV segments more frequent than in controls.

Material for sequencing was blood. Receptors originate from a girl aged 10 to 17 with multiple sclerosis.

This chain uses TRBV6-5 with TRBJ2-3; D unresolved. This CDR3 region has 14 residues. V gave up 2 bases and J gave up 1 base, with 7 bases separating them. Germline V lookup: CDR1 MNHEY, CDR2 SVGAGI. CDR3 amino acids: CASSYGEGTDTQYF. Written as DNA, the CDR3 is TGTGCCAGCAGTTACGGCGAGGGCACAGATACGCAGTATTTT.

V gene TRBV6-2 or TRBV6-3 combines with J gene TRBJ2-1; D unclear. Trimming pared 6 bases from V and 5 bases from J, leaving 11 bases between. This CDR3 spans 13 amino acids. CDR1 is MNHEY, CDR2 SVGEGT, per germline. CDR3 amino acids: CASRHRTHNEQFF. As DNA, the CDR3 is TGTGCCAGCAGACACAGAACTCACAATGAGCAGTTCTTC.

This clonotype was seen a handful of times. V is TRBV12-3 or TRBV12-4 and J is TRBJ1-5, with no clear D. V lost 0 bases, J lost 6 bases, and 6 bases lay in between. The CDR3 has 13 amino acids. The CDR3 bases are TGTGCCAGCAGTTTAGCGCTCGCTCAGCCCCAGCATTTT. Translation: CASSLALAQPQHF.

This clonotype showed up just a few times. This chain connects TRBV5-1 to TRBJ2-3; D is unresolved. V was clipped by 0 bases and J by 6 bases, with 5 bases between them. Germline CDR1 and CDR2: SGHRS and YFSETQ. This CDR3 is 12 amino acids long. The DNA for the CDR3 is TGCGCCAGCAGCTTGGAGTGGGATACGCAGTATTTT. It yields the protein CASSLEWDTQYF.

The chain uses TRBV7-8 and TRBJ2-5; D is undetermined. The CDR3 loop spans 13 amino acids. V was clipped by 4 bases and J by 8 bases, with 14 bases between them. The germline CDR1 and CDR2 sequences are SGHVS and FQNEAQ. The CDR3 nucleotides read TGTGCCAGCAGCTCCGCTGTAACACGCACCCAGTACTTC. This sequence encodes CASSSAVTRTQYF.

The chain carries TRBV20-1 and TRBJ2-1; a weak D match, TRBD1 (5 bases). This CDR3 has 14 residues. Trimming removed 4 bases at V and 6 bases at J, with 16 bases between. Germline CDR1 and CDR2: DFQATT and SNEGSKA (reference sequence). The CDR3 sequence: CSAKGFRGLNEQFF. Here the CDR3 DNA reads TGCAGTGCTAAGGGGTTCCGTGGCCTCAATGAGCAGTTCTTC.

The CDR3 sequence: CASSELAGGPKNIQYF. The CDR3 region has the DNA TGTGCCAGCAGTGAGCTAGCGGGAGGGCCCAAAAACATTCAGTACTTC. The chain employs TRBV6-1 and TRBJ2-4; TRBD2 agrees at 12 bases. Unmatched junction bases numbered 2, after V lost 3 bases and J lost 2 bases. This CDR3 has 16 amino acids. Germline V gives CDR1 MNHNS, CDR2 SASEGT.

The rearrangement links TRBV10-3 to TRBJ2-5; the D gene could be TRBD1 or TRBD2 (5 bases each). V was clipped by 3 bases and J by 2 bases, with 10 bases between them. This CDR3 spans 14 amino acids. Looked up from germline, CDR1 is ENHRY and CDR2 is SYGVKD. In nucleotides, the CDR3 is TGTGCCATCAGTGACGGGGCAGAACAAGAGACCCAGTACTTC. As protein: CAISDGAEQETQYF.

The chain has TRBV3-1 and TRBJ2-5; weak D call: TRBD1 (6 bases). There are 14 residues in the CDR3. Germline V gene sequence: CDR1 LGHDT, CDR2 YNNKEL (reference sequence). Trimming shortened V by 4 bases and J by 11 bases, and 20 bases separated the two germline ends. CDR3 sequence reads: CASSPHALAGEQYF. CDR3 DNA: TGTGCCAGCAGCCCCCATGCACTGGCAGGGGAGCAGTACTTC.

The V call is TRBV7-8, the J call TRBJ2-4, with unresolved D. The CDR3 runs 14 residues. V was pared by 1 base and J by 2 bases, with 6 bases between. From germline, CDR1 is SGHVS and CDR2 FQNEAQ. CDR3 DNA: TGTGCCAGCAGCTTAGAAAAGACCAAAAACATTCAGTACTTC. Residues: CASSLEKTKNIQYF.

The chain combines TRBV2 with TRBJ1-1; 7 nucleotides line up with TRBD1. CDR3 size: 13 residues. The V gene end was trimmed by 3 bases and the J gene end by 8 bases; junction bases not matched to a gene: 6. Germline CDR1 and CDR2: SNHLY and FYNNEI. The CDR3: CASSEVGQPEAFF. For the CDR3, the DNA is TGTGCCAGCAGTGAGGTGGGACAGCCAGAAGCTTTCTTT.

This chain connects TRBV6-2 or TRBV6-3 to TRBJ2-3; 7 bases are shared with TRBD2. Germline assignment: CDR1 MNHEY and CDR2 SVGEGT. The CDR3 is 14 residues long. The V and J ends lost 2 bases and 2 bases, in that order; junction bases with no gene match: 1. The chain's CDR3 is CASSYLADTDTQYF. The DNA for the CDR3 is TGTGCCAGCAGTTACCTAGCGGACACAGATACGCAGTATTTT.

Details on this clonotype: The junction and the germline gene differ at one end; a read error may be behind it. CDR3 residues: CSARAQYGQQTQYF. DNA for the CDR3: TGCAGTGCTAGAGCCCAGTACGGCCAACAGACCCAGTACTTC. The chain is built from TRBV20-1 and TRBJ2-7, with D unclear. The J call may be in error: the DNA end matches TRBJ2-5 better. CDR3 length equals 14 residues. The germline CDR1 and CDR2 sequences are DFQATT and SNEGSKA (reference sequence).

There are a few counts of this clonotype. The chain joins TRBV20-1 to TRBJ1-2; TRBD1 agrees at 7 bases. The CDR3 runs 16 residues. Trimming cost V 6 bases and J 2 bases; bases outside gene matches: 15. Germline lookup yields CDR1 DFQATT and CDR2 SNEGSKA (reference sequence). The CDR3 bases are TGCAGTGCAGTGGGACAGCCAATTAAACCAAACTATGGCTACACCTTC. Its protein is CSAVGQPIKPNYGYTF.

The V call is TRBV12-3 or TRBV12-4, the J call TRBJ2-7, with a weak D call TRBD1 (6 bases). This CDR3 spans 14 amino acids. V lost 3 bases and J 6 bases, leaving 15 bases between the germline ends. In nucleotides, the CDR3 is TGTGCCAGCAGTTTTGGCAACAGGGTCGGCGAGCAGTACTTC. It translates to CASSFGNRVGEQYF.

This clonotype was counted between two and nine times. J is TRBJ2-1 and V is TRBV6-1; 7 bases are a match to TRBD1. Germline V lookup: CDR1 MNHNS, CDR2 SASEGT. The CDR3 is 15 residues long. V lost 5 bases and J lost 0; bases outside the gene matches: 4. CDR3 DNA: TGTGCCAGCAGTCGGGACAGAAACTCCTACAATGAGCAGTTCTTC. It is translated as CASSRDRNSYNEQFF.

A word on this clonotype: The junction does not match germline at one end; this may be a read error. The gene calls are TRBV29-1 and TRBJ2-3; D is perhaps TRBD1 (5 bases). In germline, CDR1 is SQVTM, CDR2 ANQGSEA. The CDR3 runs 13 residues. In DNA form, the CDR3 reads TGCAGCGTTGTCTCTCGATTCACAGGTACGCAGTATTTT. Protein sequence: CSVVSRFTGTQYF.

This clonotype has more than one count but fewer than ten. V usage is TRBV29-1 and J usage is TRBJ1-2; possibly TRBD1 for D (5 bases). Germline assignment: CDR1 SQVTM and CDR2 ANQGSEA. V was clipped by 7 bases and J by 8 bases, with 20 bases between them. The CDR3 loop spans 13 amino acids. This CDR3 is CSAEGRGAGGYTF. The CDR3, as DNA: TGCAGCGCAGAAGGGCGAGGGGCCGGCGGCTACACCTTC.

The rearrangement links TRBV7-6 to TRBJ2-5, with D perhaps matching TRBD1 (6 bases). The J call may be wrong; the DNA end is better matched by TRBJ2-7. The CDR3 length is 15 residues. Looked up from germline, CDR1 is SGHVS and CDR2 is FNYEAQ. CDR3 loop: CASSFLPGQNYEQYF. The CDR3 DNA is TGTGCCAGCAGCTTTCTTCCCGGACAGAACTACGAGCAGTACTTC.

This clonotype was counted between two and nine times. The CDR3 coding sequence is TGCAGCGTCGCGGACAGGGGGCCCACAGATACGCAGTATTTT. Translated: CSVADRGPTDTQYF. The chain combines TRBV29-1 with TRBJ2-3; 11 nucleotides match TRBD1. This CDR3 comprises 14 residues. V shed 6 bases, J shed 2 bases, and the junction held 4 bases outside the gene matches. Germline V gene lookup returns CDR1 SQVTM and CDR2 ANQGSEA.

The genes are TRBV6-5 and TRBJ2-7; TRBD2 aligns across 8 bases. This CDR3 has 16 residues. Trimming cost V 0 bases and J 3 bases; bases outside gene matches: 7. Per germline, CDR1 MNHEY and CDR2 SVGAGI. The CDR3 region has the DNA TGTGCCAGCAGTTACTCGAGGGCGGGAGGCGTCTACGAGCAGTACTTC. Its protein product is CASSYSRAGGVYEQYF.